The 25 T cell receptor beta chains below were found in one sample sequenced in a study of T cell responses to AZD1222 COVID-19 vaccine. Sequencing used immunoSEQ multiplex PCR; TCRdb keeps in-frame clones, though not all of them. The repertoire holds approximately 150,000 clones, with 90% to 95% as singletons. This sample comprised peripheral blood, obtained on day 0 of AZD1222 vaccination. The source of these receptors is an adult in good health.

The V call is TRBV6-2 or TRBV6-3, the J call TRBJ2-2; 11 bases map to TRBD2. The CDR3 is made up of 15 amino acids. V shed 6 bases, J shed 2 bases, and the junction held 2 bases outside the gene matches. Per the germline V gene, CDR1 is MNHEY and CDR2 is SVGEGT. The CDR3, as DNA: TGTGCCAGCAGCAGACTAGCGGGAAACACCGGGGAGCTGTTTTTT. This sequence encodes CASSRLAGNTGELFF.

This chain connects TRBV9 to TRBJ2-3; the D gene is possibly TRBD2 (5 bases). This CDR3 contains 15 residues. CDR1 and CDR2 (germline): SGDLS, YYNGEE. V was cut by 7 bases and J by 1 base, with 16 bases left in between. Here the CDR3 DNA reads TGTGCCAGCTCCGGCCGTGAGCGGCGCACAGATACGCAGTATTTT. Protein sequence: CASSGRERRTDTQYF.

The chain combines TRBV18 with TRBJ2-1; 11 bases match TRBD2. Germline CDR1 is KGHSH and CDR2 is LQKENI. Trimming cost V 3 bases and J 9 bases; bases outside gene matches: 13. CDR3 length: 17 residues. The CDR3 reads CASSPDPLGLAGSEQFF. The CDR3 DNA is TGTGCCAGCTCACCCGACCCACTTGGACTAGCGGGTTCTGAGCAGTTCTTC.

V and J are TRBV6-5 and TRBJ1-1; possible D gene TRBD1, 6 bases. Trimming removed 5 bases at V and 1 base at J, with 11 bases between. Germline CDR1 MNHEY, CDR2 SVGAGI. The CDR3 runs to 14 residues. CDR3 sequence (DNA): TGTGCCAGCAGTACGCTGACAGGGAACACTGAAGCTTTCTTT. The encoded protein is CASSTLTGNTEAFF.

The rearrangement links TRBV19 to TRBJ1-5, with a possible D match to TRBD1 (5 bases). Germline lookup yields CDR1 LNHDA and CDR2 SQIVND (reference sequence). The CDR3 has 13 residues. Trimming stripped 7 bases from V and 5 bases from J, with 12 bases between. CDR3 DNA sequence: TGTGCCAGTACCGATGGGGCTTATCAGCCCCAGCATTTT. It yields the protein CASTDGAYQPQHF.

The V and J genes are TRBV9 and TRBJ1-3; tentative D call: TRBD1 (5 bases). Germline CDR1 is SGDLS and CDR2 is YYNGEE. The CDR3 has 18 residues. The V end lost 2 bases, the J end lost 0 bases, and 18 bases lay between the germline ends. This CDR3 reads CASSVGPGKASSGNTIYF. CDR3 bases: TGTGCCAGCAGCGTGGGACCGGGGAAGGCGAGCTCTGGAAACACCATATATTTT.

The chain is built from TRBV6-5 and TRBJ1-5; D remains unclear. This CDR3 contains 13 residues. The germline CDR1 and CDR2 sequences are MNHEY and SVGAGI. Trimming stripped 2 bases from V and 1 base from J, with 3 bases between. The CDR3 region is CASSYGSNQPQHF. For the CDR3, the DNA is TGTGCCAGCAGTTACGGCAGCAATCAGCCCCAGCATTTT.

V usage is TRBV21-1 and J usage is TRBJ2-7; TRBD1, the table's D call, was not compared with the DNA. TRBV21-1 corresponds to a pseudogene. The CDR3 totals 13 residues. CDR3 bases: TGTGCCAGCCGCGAGGGGGCTTTCTACGAGCAGTACTTC. It encodes CASREGAFYEQYF.

The V and J genes are TRBV10-3 and TRBJ2-7, with unresolved D. CDR1 is ENHRY and CDR2 is SYGVKD in the germline V gene. This CDR3 has 11 residues. The ends were cut back, 4 bases at V and 5 bases at J, with 6 bases in the middle. CDR3 protein: CAISGGDEQYF. The CDR3, as DNA: TGTGCCATCAGTGGTGGTGACGAGCAGTACTTC.

The chain joins TRBV3-1 (or the pseudogene TRBV3-2) to TRBJ2-2; 14 positions agree with TRBD2. The CDR3 consists of 19 residues. Trimming removed 2 bases from V and 8 bases from J; junction bases left unmatched: 13. Germline V lookup: CDR1 LGHDT, CDR2 YNNKEL (reference sequence). CDR3 sequence (DNA): TGTGCCAGCAGCCAAACAGGACTAGCGGGGGGATCTTTGCCTGGGGAGCTGTTTTTT. This gives the protein CASSQTGLAGGSLPGELFF.

V and J are TRBV4-3 and TRBJ2-1; possibly TRBD1 or TRBD2 for D (5 bases each). CDR1 is LGHNA and CDR2 is YSLEER in the germline V gene. This CDR3 region has 16 residues. Trimming cost V 1 base and J 0 bases, with 10 bases left between them. The CDR3, as DNA: TGCGCCAGCAGCCAAGGGGGCCGGGGCTCCTACAATGAGCAGTTCTTC. This codes for CASSQGGRGSYNEQFF.

This sequence joins TRBV27 and TRBJ2-2, with TRBD1 matching over 7 bases. The germline V gene encodes CDR1 MNHEY and CDR2 SMNVEV (reference sequence). J lost 2 bases, V lost 1 base, and 4 bases had no gene match. This CDR3 region has 16 residues. The CDR3 sequence is CASSLYGTANTGELFF. CDR3 in DNA: TGTGCCAGCAGTTTATACGGGACAGCAAACACCGGGGAGCTGTTTTTT.

The chain combines TRBV7-9 with TRBJ2-7, with TRBD1 identical over 9 bases. CDR3 length: 15 residues. The germline gives CDR1 SEHNR, CDR2 FQNEAQ (reference sequence). The V gene end was trimmed by 5 bases and the J gene end by 5 bases; junction bases not matched to a gene: 10. CDR3 in amino acids: CASSPRGQGINEQYF. CDR3 DNA sequence: TGTGCCAGCAGCCCGAGGGGACAGGGAATAAACGAGCAGTACTTC.

This clone came up once. This chain's CDR3 is CASSHGQNQPQHF. CDR3 DNA: TGTGCCAGCAGTCATGGACAAAATCAGCCCCAGCATTTT. The J gene is TRBJ1-5, the V gene TRBV11-2; perhaps TRBD1 as D (5 bases). V was clipped by 6 bases and J by 4 bases, with 10 bases between them. Germline CDR1 and CDR2: SGHAT and FQNNGV. The CDR3 is made up of 13 amino acids.

The CDR3 loop reads CASSLAATGGSYEQYF. The CDR3 nucleotides read TGCGCCAGCAGCTTGGCCGCGACAGGGGGATCCTACGAGCAGTACTTC. The gene calls are TRBV5-1 and TRBJ2-7, with 9 bases aligning to TRBD1. Per germline, CDR1 SGHRS and CDR2 YFSETQ. The CDR3 has 16 amino acids. V shed 0 bases and J 1 base; nucleotides not matched to a gene: 5.

CDR3 amino acids: CASSPEGPVQRGLEQYF. CDR3 sequence (DNA): TGTGCCAGCAGCCCTGAAGGTCCGGTCCAGCGCGGTCTCGAGCAGTACTTC. The chain joins TRBV4-2 to TRBJ2-7; D unclear. V lost 4 bases to trimming and J lost 6 bases, with 25 bases between them. Germline lookup yields CDR1 LGHNA and CDR2 YNFKEQ. The length of the CDR3 is 17 residues.

The chain uses TRBV19 and TRBJ1-5; tentative D call: TRBD1 (6 bases). Between the trimmed V and J ends, which lost 5 bases and 0 bases, there was a span of 14 bases. Germline CDR1 is LNHDA and CDR2 is SQIVND (reference sequence). The CDR3 is 16 residues long. DNA of the CDR3: TGTGCCAGTAGTCCCCGGACAGCTTATAGCAATCAGCCCCAGCATTTT. Its protein product is CASSPRTAYSNQPQHF.

This clone was detected only once. V and J are TRBV2 and TRBJ1-5, with 7 positions matching TRBD1. The germline CDR1 and CDR2 sequences are SNHLY and FYNNEI. The CDR3 extends over 14 amino acids. V gave up 7 bases and J gave up 4 bases; unmatched junction bases: 7. CDR3 sequence: CASTPTGTNQPQHF. As DNA, the CDR3 is TGTGCCAGCACTCCGACAGGGACTAATCAGCCCCAGCATTTT.

The chain carries TRBV9 and TRBJ1-2; 9 positions agree with TRBD1. The CDR3 spans 16 residues. J gave up 5 bases and V 3 bases, and 11 bases lay outside the gene matches. In germline, CDR1 is SGDLS, CDR2 YYNGEE. CDR3 sequence reads: CASSESTGGVGYGYTF. In nucleotides, the CDR3 is TGTGCCAGCAGCGAATCGACAGGGGGGGTAGGGTATGGCTACACCTTC. The full variable domain, with the rest looked up from reference TRBV9 and TRBJ1-2, is DSGVTQTPKHLITATGQRVTLRCSPRSGDLSVYWYQQSLDQGLQFLIQYYNGEERAKGNILERFSAQQFPDLHSELNLSSLELGDSALYFCASSESTGGVGYGYTFGSGTRLTVV.

The genes are TRBV19 and TRBJ1-2; no reliable D call. The CDR3 consists of 15 residues. Trimming took 6 bases from V and 1 from J, leaving 15 bases between them. Germline V gives CDR1 LNHDA, CDR2 SQIVND (reference sequence). CDR3 in DNA: TGTGCCAGTAGAAAATCCGGGATGGTTAACTATGGCTACACCTTC. Amino acid sequence: CASRKSGMVNYGYTF.

This chain connects TRBV19 to TRBJ1-2, with 8 bases that match TRBD1. The trim removed 3 bases at V and 8 bases at J, leaving 8 bases unmatched. Germline lookup yields CDR1 LNHDA and CDR2 SQIVND (reference sequence). The length of the CDR3 is 14 residues. The CDR3 reads CASSISGGAEGYTF. The DNA for the CDR3 is TGTGCCAGTAGTATTTCAGGGGGCGCGGAGGGCTACACCTTC.

The J gene is TRBJ2-6, the V gene TRBV5-1; D unclear. Germline V CDR1 and CDR2: SGHRS, YFSETQ. V lost 5 bases and J 0 bases, leaving 15 bases between the germline ends. The CDR3 runs 17 residues. This CDR3 is CASRLTTASSGANVLTF. DNA for the CDR3: TGCGCCAGCAGACTTACCACCGCAAGCTCTGGGGCCAACGTCCTGACTTTC.

V gene TRBV7-9 combines with J gene TRBJ1-2; TRBD1 matches 8 bases. In germline, CDR1 is SEHNR, CDR2 FQNEAQ (reference sequence). The CDR3 sequence is 13 residues long. With 5 bases clipped from V and 7 bases from J, the junction kept 6 bases outside the gene matches. The CDR3 loop is CASSLTGVPGYTF. CDR3 bases: TGTGCCAGCAGCCTGACAGGGGTCCCTGGCTACACCTTC.

The V gene is TRBV15, the J gene TRBJ2-7; 8 bases line up with TRBD2. The CDR3 is 16 amino acids. CDR1 is LNHNV and CDR2 is YYDKDF in the germline V gene (reference sequence). The ends lost 0 bases at V and 2 bases at J; junction bases unmatched: 6. The CDR3 DNA reads as TGTGCCACCAGCAGAGAGGGGAGCGGGGGAGCCTACGAGCAGTACTTC. It is translated as CATSREGSGGAYEQYF.

The chain uses TRBV24-1 and TRBJ1-3, with 7 bases lining up with TRBD1. Germline values: CDR1 KGHDR, CDR2 SFDVKD. V was pared by 9 bases and J by 2 bases, with 6 bases of the junction left unmatched. This CDR3 is built from 14 residues. The CDR3: CATLDRVPGNTIYF. The CDR3 DNA reads as TGTGCCACCCTAGACAGGGTCCCTGGAAACACCATATATTTT.